The T cell receptor (beta chain) under discussion was sequenced for a study of cytotoxic CD8 clonotypes in ibrutinib-treated CLL. Overall study context: Response sampling occurred after a median 12 months of treatment (range 6 to 36).

The repertoire was sequenced with immunoSEQ multiplex PCR; TCRdb's copy has only in-frame clones and lacks some. The sample includes roughly 58,000 clones, approximately 54% of them seen just once. This CDR3 comprises 15 residues. V was pared by 3 bases and J by 2 bases, with 11 bases between. Germline CDR1 reads SNHLY; CDR2 reads FYNNEI. This clonotype was sampled from a human donor with chronic lymphocytic leukemia. The input for sequencing was PBMCs, taken at disease progression, from a patient treated with ibrutinib. This sequence joins TRBV2 and TRBJ2-4; the D gene is possibly TRBD2 (6 bases). CDR3 bases: TGTGCCAGCAGTGAGAGGGACTGGACCAAAAACATTCAGTACTTC. It is translated as CASSERDWTKNIQYF.